Below, 19 T cell receptor beta chains from the same sample are listed, as sequenced in a study of T cells in women clearing cervical HPV infection. The method was immunoSEQ multiplex PCR; TCRdb's version includes in-frame clones alone and lacks a portion of them. The sample holds 20,000 to 25,000 clones. Sequenced: blood buffy coat. The origin of the receptors is a woman aged 18 to 69 with a cervical HPV16 infection that either progressed to CIN3+ or cleared (not recorded which).

A note on this clone: The observed sequence ends 3 residues before the CDR3 terminus, with the missing tail filled in from the germline J gene. The chain couples TRBV20-1 to TRBJ2-1; possible D gene TRBD2, 5 bases. Per the germline V gene, CDR1 is DFQATT and CDR2 is SNEGSKA (reference sequence). The ends were cut back, 4 bases at V and 9 bases at J, with 16 bases in the middle. The CDR3 contains 13 residues. CDR3 loop: CSAIPLGTSEQFF. Incomplete CDR3 DNA: TGCAGTGCTATACCACTGGGAACTAGTGAG.

In the case of this clone: The read falls 3 residues short of the CDR3 end, and the missing part is taken from the germline J gene. V and J are TRBV7-3 and TRBJ1-1; perhaps TRBD1 as D (6 bases). CDR1 and CDR2 (germline): SGHTA, FQGTGA. V shed 1 base and J shed 3 bases, with 12 bases lying between them. The CDR3 runs to 15 residues. This chain's CDR3 is CASSLRVGAHTEAFF. The part of the CDR3 DNA that was read is TGTGCCAGCAGCTTAAGAGTGGGGGCGCACACTGAA. The full variable domain, rest sourced from reference TRBV7-3 and TRBJ1-1, is GAGVSQTPSNKVTEKGKYVELRCDPISGHTALYWYRQSLGQGPEFLIYFQGTGAADDSGLPNDRFFAVRPEGSVSTLKIQRTERGDSAVYLCASSLRVGAHTEAFFGQGTRLTVV.

In regard to this clone: The read stops 3 residues short of the end of the CDR3; the missing end is completed from the germline J gene. The chain carries TRBV11-2 and TRBJ2-2; D is unclear. The CDR3 is 14 amino acids. Deletions cut 1 base from V and 3 bases from J, with 6 bases between. CDR1 and CDR2 (germline): SGHAT, FQNNGV. Incomplete CDR3 DNA: TGTGCCAGCAGCTTAGCTCCGGACACCGGGGAG. Its protein product is CASSLAPDTGE. The full CDR3 protein is CASSLAPDTGELFF.

To note about this clone: With the read ending 3 residues before the CDR3 end, the germline J gene is used to fill in that end. This rearrangement joins TRBV20-1 to TRBJ2-2, with unresolved D. The germline CDR1 and CDR2 sequences are DFQATT and SNEGSKA (reference sequence). The ends were cut back, 2 bases at V and 0 bases at J, with 7 bases in the middle. The CDR3 is 14 residues long. CDR3 loop: CSARIDANTGELFF. The CDR3 DNA, read in part, is TGCAGTGCTAGAATAGATGCGAACACCGGGGAG.

In the case of this clone: The read stops 3 residues short of the end of the CDR3; the missing end is completed from the germline J gene. The J gene is TRBJ2-5, the V gene TRBV30, with D possibly matching TRBD2 (5 bases). The germline gives CDR1 GTSNPN, CDR2 SVGIG (reference sequence). Between the trimmed V and J ends, which lost 4 bases and 7 bases, there was a span of 10 bases. The length of the CDR3 is 11 residues. CDR3 protein: CAWKRGGTQYF. Partial CDR3 DNA: TGTGCCTGGAAGCGAGGAGGGACC.

Worth noting for this clone: The CDR3 is cut off 3 residues early in the read; its end comes from the germline J gene. The chain combines TRBV7-2 with TRBJ1-2; no reliable D call. CDR1 is SGHTA and CDR2 is FQGNSA in the germline V gene. This CDR3 comprises 13 residues. The CDR3 here is CASSFASSGGYTF. CDR3 DNA, as far as it was read: TGTGCCAGCAGCTTCGCAAGTTCGGGGGGC.

Note on this clone: Read coverage stops 3 residues before the CDR3 terminus; the germline J gene supplies the remainder. The genes are TRBV2 and TRBJ1-4; possibly TRBD1 for D (6 bases). Germline V gene lookup returns CDR1 SNHLY and CDR2 FYNNEI. The length of the CDR3 is 15 residues. Trimming shortened V by 4 bases and J by 8 bases, and 17 bases separated the two germline ends. Incomplete CDR3 DNA: TGTGCCAGCAGTGTAGTCAGGGGCGGCGGCGAAAAA. As protein: CASSVVRGGGEK. The full CDR3 sequence reads CASSVVRGGGEKLFF.

Worth noting for this clone: The DNA ends 3 residues before the CDR3 does, and the rest of the CDR3 is filled in from the germline J gene. V gene TRBV5-8 combines with J gene TRBJ2-3; possible D gene TRBD2, 7 bases. The CDR3 is 15 residues long. Germline V gene lookup returns CDR1 SGHTS and CDR2 YDEGEE. Trimming pared 1 base from V and 1 base from J, leaving 10 bases between. CDR3 region: CASSLTRGRTDTQYF. CDR3 DNA, as far as it was read: TGTGCCAGCAGCTTGACGCGGGGGCGCACAGATACG.

Of note for this clone: The read finishes 3 residues shy of the CDR3 end, and the germline J gene is used to complete it. The V and J genes are TRBV14 and TRBJ1-5; 7 positions match TRBD1. Per the germline V gene, CDR1 is SGHDN and CDR2 is FVKESK. This CDR3 is built from 18 residues. V lost 0 bases, J lost 5 bases, and 13 bases stayed unmatched. The CDR3 bases that were read are TGTGCCAGCAGCCAAGATCAAACCGGGACAGTCATCGATCAGCCC. Amino acids: CASSQDQTGTVIDQP. The entire CDR3 is CASSQDQTGTVIDQPQHF.

Points on this clone: The read gets to within 3 residues of the CDR3 end, and the germline J gene fills in the rest. V gene TRBV7-3 combines with J gene TRBJ2-2; no clear D gene. The V end was cut by 2 bases, the J end by 0 bases, with 7 bases between. The CDR3 consists of 15 residues. CDR1 and CDR2 from the germline V gene are SGHTA and FQGTGA. The sequenced CDR3 bases are TGTGCCAGCAGCTTAGGGCCAGCGAACACCGGGGAG. Residues: CASSLGPANTGE. The full CDR3 is CASSLGPANTGELFF.

About this clone: Coverage ceases 3 residues before the CDR3 finishes, and the germline J gene fills in the end. This chain joins TRBV2 and TRBJ2-4; possibly TRBD1 for D (6 bases). V was clipped by 8 bases and J by 4 bases, with 18 bases between them. Per germline, CDR1 SNHLY and CDR2 FYNNEI. This CDR3 region has 15 residues. The DNA read from the CDR3 is TGTGCCAGCGTTTCCACGTGGGGGCAGAAAAACATT. Protein product: CASVSTWGQKNI. The complete CDR3 sequence is CASVSTWGQKNIQYF.

A note on this clone: The read ends 3 residues before the CDR3 terminus; that terminus is restored from the germline J gene. This chain links TRBV11-2 with TRBJ2-1; 7 bases are a match to TRBD1. The CDR3 sequence is 15 residues long. V trimming: 3 bases; J trimming: 9 bases; junction bases outside the gene matches: 11. Germline CDR1 SGHAT, CDR2 FQNNGV. The DNA read from the CDR3 is TGTGCCAGCAGCTTGTTATTGACAGGGACACTTGAG. Translated: CASSLLLTGTLE. The whole CDR3 region reads CASSLLLTGTLEQFF.

About this clone: Read data end 3 residues before the CDR3 end; the end is taken from the germline J gene. The V call is TRBV24-1, the J call TRBJ2-1, with 10 bases matching TRBD1. This CDR3 spans 17 amino acids. Trimming at V came to 4 bases and at J to 2 bases, leaving 7 bases not matched to a gene. Germline V gene sequence: CDR1 KGHDR, CDR2 SFDVKD. CDR3 region: CATSDPFGTGAYNEQFF. CDR3 DNA, as far as it was read: TGTGCCACCAGTGACCCCTTCGGGACAGGGGCCTACAATGAG.

Points on this clone: The read stops 3 residues short of the end of the CDR3; the missing end is completed from the germline J gene. This rearrangement joins TRBV20-1 to TRBJ2-3; perhaps TRBD1 as D (6 bases). The CDR3 covers 15 residues. CDR1 is DFQATT and CDR2 is SNEGSKA in the germline V gene (reference sequence). CDR3 protein: CSARDLGGDQETQYF. The sequenced part of the CDR3 DNA is TGCAGTGCTAGAGATTTAGGGGGTGATCAAGAGACG.

A word on this clone: The CDR3 goes on 3 residues after the read ends, and that part is filled in from the germline J gene. The chain joins TRBV29-1 to TRBJ2-1; 10 positions match TRBD2. The junction had 6 bases not matched to a gene; V was cut back by 7 bases and J by 0 bases. The CDR3 covers 15 residues. CDR1 and CDR2 from the germline V gene are SQVTM and ANQGSEA. The part of the CDR3 DNA that was read is TGCAGCGCCGGTGGACTAGCGGACTCCTACAATGAG. This gives the protein CSAGGLADSYNE. The entire CDR3 protein is CSAGGLADSYNEQFF.

As regards this clone: The CDR3 end is not reached by the read, which stops 3 residues before it; the germline J gene fills it in. The V gene is TRBV6-1, the J gene TRBJ2-5; 7 bases align to TRBD2. CDR3 size: 15 residues. The germline V gene encodes CDR1 MNHNS and CDR2 SASEGT. The J segment lost 5 bases and the V segment lost 4 bases, leaving 10 bases of the junction unmatched. CDR3 bases read: TGTGCCAGCAGTGTGACGGGGTCCGGGAGGGAGACC. This gives the protein CASSVTGSGRET. The whole CDR3 sequence is CASSVTGSGRETQYF.

On this clone itself: The read stops 3 residues short of the end of the CDR3; the missing end is completed from the germline J gene. This sequence joins TRBV20-1 and TRBJ2-1; 10 bases are a match to TRBD2. This CDR3 has 17 residues. Per germline, CDR1 DFQATT and CDR2 SNEGSKA (reference sequence). With V trimmed by 3 bases and J by 1 base, 9 bases remained unmatched. Here the CDR3 reads CSASTTSGMGSYNEQFF. The sequenced part of the CDR3 DNA is TGCAGTGCTAGTACCACTAGCGGGATGGGATCCTACAATGAG.

On this clone: Coverage ceases 3 residues before the CDR3 finishes, and the germline J gene fills in the end. The chain combines TRBV5-4 with TRBJ2-5, with a tentative D call TRBD2 (6 bases). Per the germline V gene, CDR1 is SGHNT and CDR2 is YYREEE (reference sequence). The CDR3 runs to 15 residues. Trimming pared 4 bases from V and 4 bases from J, leaving 17 bases between. The CDR3 loop is CASSPKVAVGETQYF. The CDR3 DNA, read in part, is TGTGCCAGCAGCCCCAAGGTAGCGGTCGGAGAGACC.

A word on this clone: The read ends 3 residues before the CDR3 terminus; that terminus is restored from the germline J gene. The chain employs TRBV5-6 and TRBJ2-1; 11 nucleotides line up with TRBD2. CDR1 and CDR2 from the germline V gene are SGHDT and YYEEEE. CDR3 length: 14 amino acids. V lost 1 base, J lost 7 bases, and 1 base stayed unmatched. This CDR3 reads CASSLTSGSNEQFF. The DNA read from the CDR3 is TGTGCCAGCAGCTTGACTAGCGGGAGTAATGAG.